A single sample is the source of the 4 T cell receptor beta chains below, sequenced in a study of identical twins. TCRdb ran MiXCR on the 5' RACE reads and lists one entry per CDR3 protein. Among around 1.7 million distinct CDR3 sequences listed, less than 40% were seen once. Sequenced: cord blood. The receptors here all came from a newborn girl in good health.

The rearrangement links TRBV10-3 to TRBJ2-1, with D possibly matching TRBD1 (6 bases). CDR1 is ENHRY and CDR2 is SYGVKD in the germline V gene. CDR3 length: 14 amino acids. V lost 0 bases and J 6 bases, leaving 9 bases between the germline ends. Here the CDR3 reads CAISESGRGNEQFF. The CDR3, as DNA: TGTGCCATCAGTGAGTCGGGCAGGGGCAATGAGCAGTTCTTC.

This clonotype was seen only a few times. V is TRBV7-2 and J is TRBJ2-1; D remains unclear. CDR1 is SGHTA, CDR2 FQGNSA, per germline. The CDR3 contains 12 residues. V was clipped by 4 bases and J by 12 bases, with 13 bases between them. The CDR3 here is CASSSGLMTQFF. As DNA, the CDR3 is TGTGCCAGCAGCTCCGGTTTAATGACGCAGTTCTTC. The entire variable domain, with the rest obtained from reference TRBV7-2 and TRBJ2-1, is as follows: GAGVSQSPSNKVTEKGKDVELRCDPISGHTALYWYRQSLGQGLEFLIYFQGNSAPDKSGLPSDRFSAERTGGSVSTLTIQRTQQEDSAVYLCASSSGLMTQFFGPGTRLTVL.

Comments on this clonotype: This may be a read error, as it is one base from a much larger clone. The rearrangement uses TRBV5-1 and TRBJ2-3; 11 nucleotides align to TRBD2. The CDR3 has 15 amino acids. Germline V gene data show CDR1 as SGHRS and CDR2 as YFSETQ. CDR3 in DNA: TGCGCCAGCAGCCTGGGACTAGCGGACCTAGATGCGCAGTATTTT. Amino acids: CASSLGLADLDAQYF.

CDR3 protein: CASLRGQFNSPLHF. The CDR3 nucleotides read TGTGCCAGCCTCCGGGGACAGTTTAATTCACCCCTCCACTTT. The chain has TRBV12-3 or TRBV12-4 and TRBJ1-6; 7 bases align to TRBD1. The CDR3 contains 14 residues. V gave up 8 bases and J gave up 6 bases; unmatched junction bases: 7.